What follows is one T cell receptor beta chain and its context. These data belong to a study of blood T cell repertoires in COVID-19. Germline V lookup: CDR1 LNHDA, CDR2 SQIVND (reference sequence). Trimming at V came to 5 bases and at J to 5 bases, leaving 4 bases not matched to a gene. The CDR3 spans 13 residues. Seattle's cohort entered during active infection and was followed longitudinally. Data came from immunoSEQ multiplex PCR; TCRdb stores just in-frame clones and leaves some out. The sample consists of roughly 380,000 clones, roughly 87% of them appearing once. Sequences were obtained from peripheral blood. V and J are TRBV19 and TRBJ1-1; TRBD1 aligns across 8 bases. The TCR sequence derives from a woman in her fifties or sixties with COVID-19, enrolled during active disease. DNA of the CDR3: TGTGCCAGTAGTTTCGACAGGGGTACTGAAGCTTTCTTT. Translation gives CASSFDRGTEAFF.